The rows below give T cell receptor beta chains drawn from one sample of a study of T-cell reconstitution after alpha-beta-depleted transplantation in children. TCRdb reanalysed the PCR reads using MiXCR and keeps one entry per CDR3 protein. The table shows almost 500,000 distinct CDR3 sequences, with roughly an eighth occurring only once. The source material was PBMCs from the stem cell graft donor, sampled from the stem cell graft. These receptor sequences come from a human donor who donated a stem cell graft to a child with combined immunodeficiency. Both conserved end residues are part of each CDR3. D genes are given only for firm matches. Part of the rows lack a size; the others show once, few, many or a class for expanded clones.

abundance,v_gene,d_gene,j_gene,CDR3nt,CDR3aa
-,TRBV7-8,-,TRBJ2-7,TGTGCCAGCAGCCTAGGGGGGACTCAGGACGAGCAGTACTTC,CASSLGGTQDEQYF
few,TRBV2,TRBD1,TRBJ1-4,TGTGCCAGCCACGGGACAGCAACTAATGAAAAACTGTTTTTT,CASHGTATNEKLFF
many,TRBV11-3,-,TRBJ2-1,TGTGCCAGCAGCTTAGATCCCGCTAGGAATGAGCAGTTCTTC,CASSLDPARNEQFF
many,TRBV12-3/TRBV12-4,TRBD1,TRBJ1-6,TGTGCCAGCAGTTTCCAGACAGGGGATAGTTCACCCCTCCACTTT,CASSFQTGDSSPLHF
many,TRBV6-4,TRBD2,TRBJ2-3,TGTGCCAGCAGTGAATCTAGCGGGGGGGACACAGATACGCAGTATTTT,CASSESSGGDTDTQYF
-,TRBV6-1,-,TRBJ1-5,TGTGCCAGCAGTGAATGGAGGGGAAATCAGCCCCAGCATTTT,CASSEWRGNQPQHF
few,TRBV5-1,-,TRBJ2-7,TGCGCCAGCAGCTTGGCCATGGGGAGCCTCGAGCAGTACTTC,CASSLAMGSLEQYF
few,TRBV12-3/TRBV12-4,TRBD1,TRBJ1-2,TGTGCCAGCAGTTCCCCGGACAGGGGGGGCTATGGCTACACCTTC,CASSSPDRGGYGYTF
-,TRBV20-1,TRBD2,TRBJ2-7,TGCAGTGCTAGTGCGGGTCCTCGAGAGGGACTACTCACCTACGAGCAGTACTTC,CSASAGPREGLLTYEQYF
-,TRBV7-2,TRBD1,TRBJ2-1,TGTGCCAGCAGCTTAGACAGGGGGCAGGGCAATGAGCAGTTCTTC,CASSLDRGQGNEQFF